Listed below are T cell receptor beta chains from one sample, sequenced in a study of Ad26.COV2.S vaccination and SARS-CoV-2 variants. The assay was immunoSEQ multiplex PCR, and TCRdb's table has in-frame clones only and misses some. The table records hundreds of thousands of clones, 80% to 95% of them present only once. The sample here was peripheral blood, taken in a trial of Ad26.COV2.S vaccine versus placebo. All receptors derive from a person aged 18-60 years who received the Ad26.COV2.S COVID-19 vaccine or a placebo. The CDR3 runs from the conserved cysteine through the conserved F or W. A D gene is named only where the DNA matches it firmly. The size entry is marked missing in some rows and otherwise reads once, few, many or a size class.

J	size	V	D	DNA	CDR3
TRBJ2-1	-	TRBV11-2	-	TGTGCCAGCAGCTTAGCCGGGAAGTACAATGAGCAGTTCTTC	CASSLAGKYNEQFF
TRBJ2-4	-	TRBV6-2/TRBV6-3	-	TGTGCCAGCAGTTACAGCGGCCTAGAATATAGAAACATTCAGTACTTC	CASSYSGLEYRNIQYF
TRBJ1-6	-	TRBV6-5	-	TGTGCCAGCTCTAACACGGGGGTCGGCCTCCACTTT	CASSNTGVGLHF
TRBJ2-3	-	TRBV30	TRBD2	TGTGCCTGGCATGGAGTAGCGGGATCGGGAGATACGCAGTATTTT	CAWHGVAGSGDTQYF
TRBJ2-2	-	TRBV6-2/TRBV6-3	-	TGTGCCAGCAGTTACCCCGGGGAGCTGTTTTTT	CASSYPGELFF
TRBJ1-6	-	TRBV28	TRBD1	TGTGCCAGCGGGACAGGGGGCTTCAATTCACCCCTCCACTTT	CASGTGGFNSPLHF
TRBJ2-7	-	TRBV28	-	TGTGCCAGCAGTTTATCAGGGAACGGTCTCTACGAGCAGTACTTC	CASSLSGNGLYEQYF
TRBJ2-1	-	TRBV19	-	TGTGCCAGTACCCAAAACGGACATGAGCAGTTCTTC	CASTQNGHEQFF
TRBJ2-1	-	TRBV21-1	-	TGTGCCAGCAGCAAGGTGGGGACTAGCGGGTGGTTCCTCAATGAGCAGTTCTTC	CASSKVGTSGWFLNEQFF
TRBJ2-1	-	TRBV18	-	TGTGCCAGCTCACCACAGGGAACCTACAATGAGCAGTTCTTC	CASSPQGTYNEQFF
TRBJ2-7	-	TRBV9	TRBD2	TGTGCCAGCAGCGTAGTCCCAGCGGGATATTACGAGCAGTACTTC	CASSVVPAGYYEQYF
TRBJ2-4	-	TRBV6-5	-	TGTGCCAGCTACGAACACGATGGTAGTAACATTCAGTACTTC	CASYEHDGSNIQYF
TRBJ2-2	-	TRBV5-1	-	TGCGCCAGCAGCCTCAGACCGTCCGGGGAGCTGTTTTTT	CASSLRPSGELFF
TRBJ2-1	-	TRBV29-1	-	TGCAGCGTTGAAGACCCCGTTGGGCCCAAACGTAGGGATGAGCAGTTCTTC	CSVEDPVGPKRRDEQFF
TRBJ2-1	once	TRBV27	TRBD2	TGTGCCAGCAGTTTCCAGGGGGGGACTAGCGGGAATGAGCAGTTCTTC	CASSFQGGTSGNEQFF
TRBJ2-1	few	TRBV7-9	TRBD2	TGTGCCAGCAGCTCTAGCGGGAGTCGGTCCTACAATGAGCAGTTCTTC	CASSSSGSRSYNEQFF
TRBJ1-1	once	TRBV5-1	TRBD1	TGCGCCAGCAGCCCGGGGACAGAGAACACTGAAGCTTTCTTT	CASSPGTENTEAFF
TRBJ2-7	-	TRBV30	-	TGTGCCTGGAGTTCCAAAGACAGGTCAGCCTACGAGCAGTACTTC	CAWSSKDRSAYEQYF
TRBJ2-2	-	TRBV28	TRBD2	TGTGCCAGCAGTTTGGGACTAGCGGGGCTGAACACCGGGGAGCTGTTTTTT	CASSLGLAGLNTGELFF
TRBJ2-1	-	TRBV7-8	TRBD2	TGTGCCAGCAGCTTACGCCGAAGCGGGAGATTGAATGAGCAGTTCTTC	CASSLRRSGRLNEQFF
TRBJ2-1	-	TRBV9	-	TGTGCCAGCAGCGGAGGGAAGACTAGCTCCTACAATGAGCAGTTCTTC	CASSGGKTSSYNEQFF
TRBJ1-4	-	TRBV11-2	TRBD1	TGTGCCAGCAGCTCGTCCGGGACAGTCAATGAAAAACTGTTTTTT	CASSSSGTVNEKLFF
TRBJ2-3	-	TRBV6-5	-	TGTGCCAGCAGTTACTCCTGGGGGGCCACAGATACGCAGTATTTT	CASSYSWGATDTQYF
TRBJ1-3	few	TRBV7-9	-	TGTGCCAGCAGCTTAGGTACCAGTGGAAACACCATATATTTT	CASSLGTSGNTIYF
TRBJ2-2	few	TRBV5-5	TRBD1	TGTGCCAGCAGCACCTCCGGGACAGGGGGCATCACCGGGGAGCTGTTTTTT	CASSTSGTGGITGELFF
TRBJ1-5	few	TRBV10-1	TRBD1	TGCGCCAGCCAAGACAGGGTTGGACAGCCCCAGCATTTT	CASQDRVGQPQHF
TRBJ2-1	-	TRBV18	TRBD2	TGTGCCAGCTCACCCCCTGGGCTAGCGGGATTTGAGCAGTTCTTC	CASSPPGLAGFEQFF
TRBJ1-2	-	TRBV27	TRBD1	TGTGCCAGCAGTTTAACAGGGACAGGGGGCTATGGCTACACCTTC	CASSLTGTGGYGYTF
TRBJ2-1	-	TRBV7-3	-	TGTGCCAGCAGCTTTGGTCTAGGACCTCACAATGAGCAGTTCTTC	CASSFGLGPHNEQFF
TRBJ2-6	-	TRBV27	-	TGTGCCAGCAGTTTAATAGGGGCTGGGGCCAACGTCCTGACTTTC	CASSLIGAGANVLTF
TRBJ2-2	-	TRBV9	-	TGTGCCAGCAGCGTAGGGGCAGGAAAGAACACCGGGGAGCTGTTTTTT	CASSVGAGKNTGELFF
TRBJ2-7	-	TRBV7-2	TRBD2	TGTGCCAGCAGCTTAATCGGGACTAGCAGTTACGAGCAGTACTTC	CASSLIGTSSYEQYF
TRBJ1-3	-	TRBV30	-	TGTGCCTGGAGTGCTGGACAGCTCTCTGGAAACACCATATATTTT	CAWSAGQLSGNTIYF
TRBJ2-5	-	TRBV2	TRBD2	TGTGCCGTGCAGCGGGAGGCTTATGAGACCCAGTACTTC	CAVQREAYETQYF
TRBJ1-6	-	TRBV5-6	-	TGTGCCAGCAGCTTGGCGACAGTCAATTCACCCCTCCACTTT	CASSLATVNSPLHF
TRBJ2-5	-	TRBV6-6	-	TGTGCCAGCAGTCACCCTAGAGAGACCCAGTACTTC	CASSHPRETQYF
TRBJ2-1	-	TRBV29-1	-	TGCAGCGTACTAGCCTTCTCCTACAATGAGCAGTTCTTC	CSVLAFSYNEQFF
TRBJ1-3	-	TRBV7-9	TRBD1	TGTGCCAGCAGCAACATGGGACAGGCTGGAAACACCATATATTTT	CASSNMGQAGNTIYF
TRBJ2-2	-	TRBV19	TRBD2	TGTGCCAGTAGTACGGGACTAGCGGGAGTGACCGGGGAGCTGTTTTTT	CASSTGLAGVTGELFF
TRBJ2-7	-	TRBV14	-	TGTGCCAGCAGCCAAGGCAACATGACACCATACTTC	CASSQGNMTPYF
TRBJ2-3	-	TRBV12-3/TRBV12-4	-	TGTGCCAGCACCGAGGACTTTTATACGCAGTATTTT	CASTEDFYTQYF
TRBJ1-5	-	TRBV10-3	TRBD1	TGTGCCATCAGGGGACAGGGTGACAATCAGCCCCAGCATTTT	CAIRGQGDNQPQHF
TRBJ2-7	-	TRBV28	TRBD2	TGTGCCAGCAGTCATAGGTCTTTTGGGACTAGCGGGAGTGGGCGGGACGAGCAGTACTTC	CASSHRSFGTSGSGRDEQYF
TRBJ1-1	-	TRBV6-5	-	TGTGCCAGCAGTTTCCAGGGCGCTGGGACTGAAGCTTTCTTT	CASSFQGAGTEAFF
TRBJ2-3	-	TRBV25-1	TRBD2	TGTGCCAGCAGTAGGTCGACTAGCGGCCCAGGGGGGGATACGCAGTATTTT	CASSRSTSGPGGDTQYF
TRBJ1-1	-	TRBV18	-	TGTGCCAGCTCACCTTCACTACAGGGCTTTAACACTGAAGCTTTCTTT	CASSPSLQGFNTEAFF
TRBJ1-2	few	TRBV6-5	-	TGTGCCATTACCCGGGACGGACTTAACTATGGCTACACCTTC	CAITRDGLNYGYTF